This T cell receptor beta chain stems from a study of CXCR3-negative and CXCR3-positive naive CD8 T cells. Study-wide results and caveats: Expression of CXCR3 was partially reduced after cryopreservation, and fresh PBMCs were used in most assays.

In regard to this clonotype: Antigen unknown.

CDR1 is SGHRS and CDR2 is YFSETQ in the germline V gene. The CDR3 covers 15 residues. Within the CD8+ T cell compartment, naive cells were CD45RO-CCR7+CD27+CD95-. UMI labels and 5' RACE were used to prepare the TRB cDNA libraries. No DNA is given; TCRdb re-called the 5' RACE reads and lists each CDR3 protein once. Seen in this sample are about 5,000 distinct CDR3 sequences; the ten most common clones hold 2% to 2.5%. V gene TRBV5-1 combines with J gene TRBJ2-4. The receptor was isolated from a human donor in good health. Some clones in this sample may be carry-over from other donors' samples. Material: naive CXCR3- CD8+ T cells from blood. The subset: CD45RO-CCR7+CD27+CD95- naive CD8+ T cells lacking CXCR3 (TNR3-). This chain's CDR3 is CASSWPSGAKNIQYF. The whole variable domain, remainder taken from reference TRBV5-1 and TRBJ2-4, is KAGVTQTPRYLIKTRGQQVTLSCSPISGHRSVSWYQQTPGQGLQFLFEYFSETQRNKGNFPGRFSGRQFSNSRSEMNVSTLELGDSALYLCASSWPSGAKNIQYFGAGTRLSVL.